The sequence of this TCR beta chain was determined in a study of spatial heterogeneity in lung cancer. Study in general: Each time, sequencing found more beta-chain sequences than alpha-chain sequences.

This CDR3 contains 14 residues. Losses at the gene ends were 4 bases for V and 14 bases for J; bases not matched to a gene: 14. Germline V gene data show CDR1 as DFQATT and CDR2 as SNEGSKA (reference sequence). Time point denoted: sample taken at primary tumor resection. Sequencing was performed on whole RNA extracted from tumor and nontumor lung tissue, or from frozen PBMC, and the material was left unsorted. In its sample, this clonotype was seen once. No antigen is known for it. TCRdb reprocessed the 5' RACE reads with MiXCR, giving one entry per CDR3 protein. The sample carries thousands of distinct CDR3 sequences, approximately 17% recorded once. Whole-study results and caveats: For expanded intratumoral alpha and beta TCRs, counts tracked tumor mutation counts. Among tumor T cells, estimated coverage was roughly 7% for alpha chains and 13% to 15% for beta chains.

The sequencing used lung tumor tissue, collected at surgery. This chain links TRBV20-1 with TRBJ2-3; the match to TRBD2 covers 11 bases. The TCR comes from a female donor with early-stage non-small cell lung cancer. CDR3 DNA: TGCAGTGCTACAGGGACTAGCGGCAACCACTATCTGTATTTT. Translation gives CSATGTSGNHYLYF.